This T cell receptor beta chain was sequenced during a study of blood T cell repertoires in COVID-19. Looking at the study overall: From T cells, B-cell-depleted T cells, or PBMCs came the material, which was cDNA or gDNA.

Using immunoSEQ multiplex PCR, the repertoire was profiled, and TCRdb retains in-frame clones only, with some absent. The sample has approximately 500,000 clones; roughly 91% are singletons. This clone was seen a handful of times. Other DNA sequences within the sample encode an identical CDR3. The source material was peripheral blood. This sequence was found in a woman in her fifties or sixties with COVID-19, enrolled during active disease.

This chain's CDR3 is CASSYSRGGTEAFF. CDR3 nucleotides: TGTGCCAGCAGTTACTCGAGGGGAGGTACTGAAGCTTTCTTT. The chain has TRBV6-5 and TRBJ1-1; D perhaps matches TRBD1 (5 bases). The CDR3 is 14 residues long. Trimming took 0 bases from V and 5 from J, leaving 10 bases between them. Germline-derived CDR1 and CDR2 are MNHEY and SVGAGI.